This TCR beta chain was identified in a study of blood T cell repertoires in COVID-19. This clone turned up a few times. Residents of 24 US areas, aged roughly 18 to 90 years, made up the participants. Authors' processing steps: Amplification from reference gene primers served as the basis for estimated nucleated cell counts. TCRdb's copy holds only in-frame clones and misses some; the assay was immunoSEQ multiplex PCR. For V, J and clone size, that table is used; D and trimming come from the DNA. The sample lists about 160,000 clones, more than 65% occurring once. From germline, CDR1 is MNHNS and CDR2 SASEGT. The CDR3 covers 16 residues. V was clipped by 6 bases and J by 2 bases; unmatched bases: 6.

The sequenced sample was PBMCs or T cells enriched from blood (not recorded which). The origin of this receptor is a man in his sixties who had recovered from COVID-19. The chain has TRBV6-1 and TRBJ2-1, with 11 bases that match TRBD2. The chain's CDR3 is CASRELAGDPYNEQFF. CDR3 nucleotide sequence: TGTGCCAGCAGGGAACTAGCGGGGGACCCCTACAATGAGCAGTTCTTC.